A single T cell receptor (beta chain) is shown here with its context. These data come from a study of regulatory T cells in long-lasting Graves disease. Library construction for TCR beta used iRepertoire HTBI primers and Arm-PCR of CDR3 regions. TCRdb reprocessed the multiplex PCR reads with MiXCR, giving one entry per CDR3 protein. The sample consists of about 400,000 distinct CDR3 sequences, more than 20% of them appearing once. The time point denotes: persistent/refractory GD, antithyroid drugs over 5 years with positive TRAb. Isolated PBMC RNA provided the starting material for the TCR library. Germline CDR1 and CDR2: MGHDK and SYGVNS. The CDR3 has 13 residues. V dropped 4 bases and J dropped 4; count of bases not matched to a gene: 3.

This sequence joins TRBV25-1 and TRBJ2-7, with 8 bases that match TRBD1. The material sequenced was peripheral blood mononuclear cells (PBMCs), taken when the disease was refractory, from a patient treated with antithyroid drugs. This clonotype was obtained from a female donor with Graves disease. The DNA of the CDR3 is TGTGCCAGCAGTGGGGACAGGTATTACGAGCAGTACTTC. Its protein product is CASSGDRYYEQYF.